Following are 6 T cell receptor beta chains from one sample sequenced in a study of neoadjuvant anti-PD-1 for oral cavity cancer. Measured with immunoSEQ multiplex PCR; TCRdb has only the in-frame clones, and not every one. The table records about 61,000 clones, approximately 79% of them present only once. Sample: PBMCs, taken before nivolumab (anti-PD-1) treatment. These receptor sequences come from a person aged 35-79 years with oral cavity squamous cell carcinoma.

The chain links TRBV18 to TRBJ1-4; 10 nucleotides line up with TRBD1. CDR3 length: 14 residues. Losses at the gene ends were 3 bases for V and 10 bases for J; bases not matched to a gene: 5. Germline V lookup: CDR1 KGHSH, CDR2 LQKENI. This CDR3 is CASSPGQGSGKLFF. The CDR3 nucleotides are TGTGCCAGCTCACCGGGACAGGGGTCAGGAAAACTGTTTTTT.

J is TRBJ2-2 and V is TRBV29-1; possibly TRBD1 for D (6 bases). The germline CDR1 and CDR2 sequences are SQVTM and ANQGSEA. This CDR3 is built from 13 residues. V was pared by 5 bases and J by 1 base, with 8 bases between. The chain's CDR3 is CSVLTGNTGELFF. The CDR3 coding sequence is TGCAGCGTTTTGACAGGGAACACCGGGGAGCTGTTTTTT.

This sequence joins TRBV5-1 and TRBJ1-5, with D unresolved. This CDR3 comprises 13 residues. Germline V gene lookup returns CDR1 SGHRS and CDR2 YFSETQ. Deletions cut 7 bases from V and 0 bases from J, with 8 bases between. The CDR3 DNA sequence: TGCGCCAGCGCCATCGATAGCAATCAGCCCCAGCATTTT. Amino acid sequence: CASAIDSNQPQHF.

The chain employs TRBV9 and TRBJ2-7; 11 nucleotides line up with TRBD1. The V and J ends lost 7 bases and 1 base, in that order; junction bases with no gene match: 7. Germline V gives CDR1 SGDLS, CDR2 YYNGEE. The CDR3 length is 15 residues. DNA for the CDR3: TGTGCCAGCTCTGTTGGGACAGGGGGTTCCTACGAGCAGTACTTC. It encodes CASSVGTGGSYEQYF. Variable domain in full (rest from reference TRBV9 and TRBJ2-7): DSGVTQTPKHLITATGQRVTLRCSPRSGDLSVYWYQQSLDQGLQFLIQYYNGEERAKGNILERFSAQQFPDLHSELNLSSLELGDSALYFCASSVGTGGSYEQYFGPGTRLTVT.

The chain recombines TRBV28 with TRBJ2-7; TRBD1 matches 10 bases. From germline, CDR1 is MDHEN and CDR2 SYDVKM. The CDR3 runs to 18 residues. The junction had 16 bases not matched to a gene; V was cut back by 7 bases and J by 1 base. CDR3 coding DNA: TGTGCCAGCACCATAGACCAAGCCGGGACAGGGGCGTCCTACGAGCAGTACTTC. Its translation is CASTIDQAGTGASYEQYF.

V usage is TRBV18 and J usage is TRBJ1-2, with D possibly being TRBD1 (6 bases). V was clipped by 2 bases and J by 8 bases, with 21 bases between them. The CDR3 length is 16 residues. Germline loops: CDR1 KGHSH, CDR2 LQKENI. CDR3: CASSPRGTRRGEGYTF. DNA of the CDR3: TGTGCCAGCTCACCAAGGGGGACTCGAAGGGGGGAAGGCTACACCTTC.